The 18 T cell receptor gamma chains below were found in one sample sequenced in a study of Vγ9Vδ2 T cells in congenital toxoplasmosis. A single-tube template-switch cDNA reaction was primed with TRGC- and TRDC-specific primers. The TRGC primer design covered both constant genes, TRGC1 and TRGC2. TCRdb re-identified clones in the reads via CATT. The table has 120 to 150 gamma-chain clones, around 45% seen once. Sequencing was done on a sample of gamma-delta T cells from blood. These receptors were obtained from a child under 10 years old born to a mother with Toxoplasma gondii infection during pregnancy, either congenitally infected or uninfected (not recorded which).

This clone showed up just once. A far larger clone is just one base off, so this is likely a read error. The V call is TRGV2, the J call TRGJP1. CDR1 and CDR2 from the germline V gene are EGSNGY and YDSYNSKV. The CDR3 is 16 residues long. The CDR3 spells CTTWDGPDTTGWFKIF. The CDR3 coding sequence is TGTACCACCTGGGACGGGCCGGATACCACTGGTTGGTTCAAGATATTT.

Remarks on this clone: A single base is all that separates this from a far larger clone, so a read error is likely. Other DNA variants within this sample encode the same CDR3. The gene calls are TRGV9 and TRGJP. The CDR3 sequence is 15 residues long. Germline V CDR1 and CDR2: GITISATS, ISYDGTV (reference sequence). The CDR3 is CALWEVHLGKKIKVF. CDR3 nucleotide sequence: TGTGCCTTATGGGAGGTGCATTTGGGCAAAAAAATCAAGGTATTT.

A note on this clone: TCRdb attributes to this sequence the protein of a much larger clone, which differs from the DNA translation at residue 8; a read error is likely, and the protein displayed is translated from the DNA. The chain is built from TRGV4 and TRGJ1 or TRGJ2. The CDR3 consists of 17 residues. V was pared by 2 bases and J by 10 bases, with 23 bases of the junction left unmatched. Per the germline V gene, CDR1 is EGSTGY and CDR2 is YDSYTSSV. The CDR3 region has the DNA TGTGCCACCTGGGATGACCGGAGATATGATTCTCTTACGAAGAAACTCTTT. It encodes CATWDDRRYDSLTKKLF.

For this clone: The TCRdb protein, from a much larger clone, departs from this DNA's translation at residue 3, likely by read error; the protein shown derives from the DNA. The chain joins TRGV4 to TRGJ1 or TRGJ2. Germline V gene data show CDR1 as EGSTGY and CDR2 as YDSYTSSV. The CDR3 totals 12 residues. The CDR3 region is CAIWGLYYKKLF. In DNA form, the CDR3 reads TGTGCCATCTGGGGTCTATATTATAAGAAACTCTTT.

Worth noting for this clone: The protein recorded in TCRdb matches a much larger clone and deviates from this DNA's translation at residue 3, suggesting a read error; the protein here is obtained by translating the DNA. V and J are TRGV4 and TRGJ1 or TRGJ2. The CDR3 is 13 residues long. Germline CDR1 is EGSTGY and CDR2 is YDSYTSSV. The CDR3 nucleotides read TGTGCCCCCTGGGATGGGCGTTATTATAAGAAACTCTTT. It codes for CAPWDGRYYKKLF.

This clone has more than one count but fewer than ten. It is likely a read error: a sequence one base away is far more abundant. Other DNA sequences within the sample encode an identical CDR3. The V call is TRGV4, the J call TRGJ1 or TRGJ2. The CDR3 is 12 residues long. CDR1 and CDR2 (germline): EGSTGY, YDSYTSSV. CDR3 residues: CATWGLYYKKLF. The CDR3 coding sequence is TGTGCCACCTGGGGTCTATATTACAAGAAACTCTTT.

This clone was detected a few times. The protein TCRdb lists belongs to a much larger clone and differs from this DNA's translation at residue 6, which points to a read error; the protein shown is made from the DNA. The chain has TRGV9 and TRGJP. J gave up 6 bases and V 2 bases, and 4 bases lay outside the gene matches. Germline CDR1 and CDR2: GITISATS and ISYDGTV (reference sequence). The CDR3 runs to 16 residues. CDR3: CALWEARELGKKIKVF. CDR3 DNA: TGTGCCTTGTGGGAGGCGAGAGAGTTGGGCAAAAAAATCAAGGTATTT.

Notes on this clone: TCRdb pairs this DNA with a much larger clone's protein that differs at residue 14, likely a read error; the protein shown was translated from the DNA. This chain joins TRGV9 and TRGJP. Germline V gene lookup returns CDR1 GITISATS and CDR2 ISYDGTV (reference sequence). The CDR3 totals 16 residues. Here the CDR3 reads CALWEVRELGKKITVF. The CDR3 DNA reads as TGTGCCTTGTGGGAGGTGAGAGAGTTGGGCAAAAAAATCACGGTATTT.

This clone showed up just a few times. This likely reflects a read error, since a far larger clone is one base away. Other DNA sequences in this sample translate to the same CDR3. The gene calls are TRGV9 and TRGJP. The CDR3 consists of 16 residues. Per germline, CDR1 GITISATS and CDR2 ISYDGTV (reference sequence). CDR3 sequence reads: CALWEVRELGKKIKVF. CDR3 nucleotides: TGTGCTTTGTGGGAGGTGAGAGAGTTGGGCAAAAAAATCAAGGTATTT.

Comment on this clone: Given a far larger clone just one base away, this is likely a sequencing read error. The identical CDR3 is also encoded by other nucleotide sequences in the sample. This chain uses TRGV9 with TRGJP. Germline V gene sequence: CDR1 GITISATS, CDR2 ISYDGTV (reference sequence). The CDR3 extends over 16 amino acids. The CDR3 DNA is TGTGCCTTGTGGGAGGTGAGAGAGCTGGGCAAAAAAATCAAGGTATTT. It translates to CALWEVRELGKKIKVF.

With respect to this clone: A read error is the likely source, as a far larger clone sits one nucleotide away. The sample has other DNA sequences that encode this CDR3 too. The rearrangement links TRGV9 to TRGJP. Germline-derived CDR1 and CDR2 are GITISATS and ISYDGTV (reference sequence). The CDR3 totals 15 residues. The CDR3 DNA reads TGTGCCTTGTGGGAGAAGGAGTTGGGTAAAAAAATCAAGGTATTT. It codes for CALWEKELGKKIKVF.

Concerning this clone: A read error likely explains why the TCRdb protein, taken from a much larger clone, differs from this DNA's translation at residue 9; the protein shown is translated from the DNA. V usage is TRGV9 and J usage is TRGJP. CDR1 GITISATS and CDR2 ISYDGTV come from the germline V gene (reference sequence). CDR3 length: 15 residues. The CDR3 DNA reads TGTGCCTTGTGGGAGGTGCATTTGGACAAAAAAATCAAGGTATTT. This codes for CALWEVHLDKKIKVF.

The table lists this clone with a few counts. A read error likely explains this, since a far larger clone differs by one base. This chain uses TRGV4 with TRGJ1 or TRGJ2. CDR1 and CDR2 from the germline V gene are EGSTGY and YDSYTSSV. The CDR3 spans 13 residues. The CDR3 protein is CTTWDGRYYKKLF. The CDR3 bases are TGTACCACCTGGGATGGGCGTTATTATAAGAAACTCTTT.

As to this clone: A far larger clone differs by one base, so this is likely a read error. The chain employs TRGV4 and TRGJ1 or TRGJ2. CDR3 length: 12 amino acids. Germline loops: CDR1 EGSTGY, CDR2 YDSYTSSV. The CDR3 spells CTTWGLYYKKLF. The CDR3 nucleotides read TGTACCACCTGGGGTCTATATTATAAGAAACTCTTT.

Points on this clone: A read error is the likely source, as a far larger clone sits one nucleotide away. Other DNA sequences in this specimen translate into the identical CDR3. The chain combines TRGV4 with TRGJ1 or TRGJ2. V was clipped by 5 bases and J by 4 bases; unmatched bases: 5. The CDR3 has 12 amino acids. Germline lookup yields CDR1 EGSTGY and CDR2 YDSYTSSV. The CDR3 protein is CATWGLYYKKLF. The DNA for the CDR3 is TGTGCCACCTGGGGTCTGTATTATAAGAAACTCTTT.

This clone was seen more than once but under ten times. A read error likely explains this, since a far larger clone differs by one base. Distinct nucleotide sequences in the sample also encode this CDR3. This chain links TRGV9 with TRGJP. The CDR3 totals 16 residues. CDR1 GITISATS and CDR2 ISYDGTV come from the germline V gene (reference sequence). In DNA form, the CDR3 reads TGTGCCTTGTGGGAGGTGAGAGAGTTGGGCAAGAAAATCAAGGTATTT. Translation gives CALWEVRELGKKIKVF.

Concerning this clone: A read error likely explains why the TCRdb protein, taken from a much larger clone, differs from this DNA's translation at residue 14; the protein shown is translated from the DNA. The genes are TRGV9 and TRGJP. CDR3 length: 16 residues. Germline-derived CDR1 and CDR2 are GITISATS and ISYDGTV (reference sequence). The DNA for the CDR3 is TGTGCCTTGTGGGAGGTGAGAGAGTTGGGCAAAAAAATCCAGGTATTT. It specifies CALWEVRELGKKIQVF.

This clone was detected only once. Translating this DNA gives a protein that differs at residue 8 from the TCRdb one, which belongs to a much larger clone; a read error is likely, and the protein shown is this translation. The chain links TRGV9 to TRGJP. This CDR3 region has 13 residues. Per germline, CDR1 GITISATS and CDR2 ISYDGTV (reference sequence). The CDR3 loop reads CALWELGIKIKVF. The CDR3 bases are TGTGCCTTGTGGGAGTTGGGCATAAAAATCAAGGTATTT.